The rows below give T cell receptor beta chains drawn from one sample of a study of OX40 agonist ivuxolimab in advanced cancers. Method: immunoSEQ multiplex PCR; TCRdb's copy keeps in-frame clones and lacks some. The repertoire includes about 130,000 clones, around 90% of them detected once, and 0.65% to 0.9% sits in the top ten. The sequencing used CD4+ or CD8+ T cells sorted from blood, collected in a trial of the OX40 agonist ivuxolimab. The source is an adult with an advanced solid tumor such as melanoma, head and neck, liver or kidney cancer. The CDR3 runs from the conserved cysteine through the conserved F or W. A D gene is named only where the DNA matches it firmly. The size field is filled for only some rows; it gives once, few, many or a size class.

>-|TRBJ2-3|-|TRBV7-6
TGTGCCAGCAGCTTAGAGGGCCGGGTGGCGACCGCCCCGAGCGGCACAGATACGCAGTATTTT
CASSLEGRVATAPSGTDTQYF
>-|TRBJ2-3|TRBD2|TRBV5-1
TGCGCCAGCAGCTTGGAAGGTAGCGGGAGAACAGATACGCAGTATTTT
CASSLEGSGRTDTQYF
>-|TRBJ1-5|-|TRBV5-1
TGCGCCAGCAGCTTGGACAGAGGAAATCAGCCCCAGCATTTT
CASSLDRGNQPQHF
>-|TRBJ2-2|-|TRBV7-3
TGTGCCAGCAGCCCGCAGGGAGGAGGGACCCGGGAGCTGTTTTTT
CASSPQGGGTRELFF
>-|TRBJ2-3|-|TRBV6-4
TGTGCCAGCAGGCCCGGCGGTTATAGCACAGATACGCAGTATTTT
CASRPGGYSTDTQYF
>-|TRBJ1-6|-|TRBV7-2
TGTGCCAGCAGCTCGGACTTTCCACCCCTCCACTTT
CASSSDFPPLHF
>-|TRBJ1-1|-|TRBV7-9
TGTGCCAGCAGCGGACGGGGACAGAACACTGAAGCTTTCTTT
CASSGRGQNTEAFF
>-|TRBJ2-7|TRBD1|TRBV5-1
TGCGCCAGCAGCTTGGACCCTGACAGGGCCCCCTACGAGCAGTACTTC
CASSLDPDRAPYEQYF
>-|TRBJ1-6|TRBD1|TRBV19
TGTGCCAGTAGAGTACAGGGGGAGGGCTCACCCCTCCACTTT
CASRVQGEGSPLHF
>-|TRBJ2-7|TRBD2|TRBV4-2
TGTGCCAGCAGCCAAGTTCGGACTAGCGGGGTATACGAGCAGTACTTC
CASSQVRTSGVYEQYF
>-|TRBJ2-5|TRBD1|TRBV6-5
TGTGCCAGCAGAAGGACTGGGACAGGACAAGAGACCCAGTACTTC
CASRRTGTGQETQYF
>-|TRBJ1-1|-|TRBV7-9
TGTGCCAGCACCCCCACCTGGGGCTTAAACACTGAAGCTTTCTTT
CASTPTWGLNTEAFF
>once|TRBJ1-4|TRBD1|TRBV9
TGTGCCAGCAGCGGCGACAGGGTTGAAAAACTGTTTTTT
CASSGDRVEKLFF
>-|TRBJ2-4|-|TRBV10-1
TGCGCCAGCAGTAGCCCAGTTCAGGGACGGTCTAAAGCCAAAAACATTCAGTACTTC
CASSSPVQGRSKAKNIQYF
>-|TRBJ1-2|TRBD1|TRBV29-1
TGCAGCGCTGGGGACAGGGGGCGGGGGGGCTACACCTTC
CSAGDRGRGGYTF
>-|TRBJ1-1|TRBD1|TRBV7-9
TGTGCCAGCAGCAACAACCAAGGGACAGGGACATCGAACACTGAAGCTTTCTTT
CASSNNQGTGTSNTEAFF
>once|TRBJ2-7|TRBD2|TRBV6-1
TGTGCCAGCAGTGAAGCCCGTAGCGGGCCCACCTACGAGCAGTACTTC
CASSEARSGPTYEQYF
>-|TRBJ2-7|TRBD2|TRBV9
TGTGCCAGCAGCGCCCTGGGGAGCGGGGGGTACGAGCAGTACTTC
CASSALGSGGYEQYF
>-|TRBJ2-7|-|TRBV6-6
TGTGCCAGCAGGAGTAGGTCTCCCTCTGACGAGCAGTACTTC
CASRSRSPSDEQYF
>-|TRBJ2-5|-|TRBV9
TGTGCCAGCAGCGTAGAGGGCCAGGGGACGTGGGAGACCCAGTACTTC
CASSVEGQGTWETQYF
>-|TRBJ2-3|TRBD1|TRBV18
TGTGCCAGCTCACCCGGGACAGGGGTTGCGGATACGCAGTATTTT
CASSPGTGVADTQYF
>-|TRBJ2-1|-|TRBV27
TGTGCCACCACCGACTACTCCTACAATGAGCAGTTCTTC
CATTDYSYNEQFF
>-|TRBJ1-1|-|TRBV11-2
TGTGCCAGCAGCTTAGTCAGGATTGAAGCTTTCTTT
CASSLVRIEAFF
>-|TRBJ2-7|-|TRBV6-5
TGTGCCGCCAAAAGCTCCTACGAGCAGTACTTC
CAAKSSYEQYF
>-|TRBJ2-6|-|TRBV9
TGTGCCAGCAGCGTAGAGGCAGGGGGGTACTCTGGGGCCAACGTCCTGACTTTC
CASSVEAGGYSGANVLTF
>-|TRBJ2-7|TRBD2|TRBV11-2
TGTGCCAGCAGCTTAACTAGCGGGAGTTACGAGCAGTACTTC
CASSLTSGSYEQYF
>-|TRBJ2-7|TRBD2|TRBV5-4
TGTGCCAGCAGCCAGATTGGGAGGGGCTACGAGCAGTACTTC
CASSQIGRGYEQYF
>-|TRBJ1-3|-|TRBV19
TGTGCCAGTAAAGTAGTGGAGAGCTCTGGAAACACCATATATTTT
CASKVVESSGNTIYF
>-|TRBJ2-3|TRBD2|TRBV19
TGTGCCAGTAGTATACTAGCGGGAGGGCCGTTGTATTTT
CASSILAGGPLYF
>-|TRBJ2-5|-|TRBV19
TGTGCCAGTAGTATGAGTGGAGGTGCGGGGGAGACCCAGTACTTC
CASSMSGGAGETQYF
>-|TRBJ2-7|-|TRBV6-6
TGTGCCAGCAGTTACTCTGGGGGTAGCTCCTACGAGCAGTACTTC
CASSYSGGSSYEQYF
>once|TRBJ2-2|-|TRBV5-1
TGCGCCAGCAGCTTGACGGCGGGGGCCACCGGGGAGCTGTTTTTT
CASSLTAGATGELFF
>-|TRBJ2-7|TRBD2|TRBV6-5
TGTGCCAGCAGTTACGCGGGAGCCCTCTCCTACGAGCAGTACTTC
CASSYAGALSYEQYF
>once|TRBJ2-3|TRBD1|TRBV7-2
TGTGCCAGCAGCTGGGCCGGGACAGGTCGAGGCGCAGATACGCAGTATTTT
CASSWAGTGRGADTQYF
>-|TRBJ1-1|-|TRBV28
TGTGCCAGCAGTTTCGACATGAACACTGAAGCTTTCTTT
CASSFDMNTEAFF
>-|TRBJ1-4|-|TRBV7-8
TGTGCCAGCAGCTTAGTTTCAGGGCCTGCAGAAAAACTGTTTTTT
CASSLVSGPAEKLFF
>-|TRBJ1-3|-|TRBV11-2
TGTGCCAGCCGCCCAGCAGGGGACGGAAACACCATATATTTT
CASRPAGDGNTIYF
>-|TRBJ2-1|-|TRBV7-8
TGTGCCAGCAGCTTAGATGGGGATGAGCAGTTCTTC
CASSLDGDEQFF
>-|TRBJ1-4|-|TRBV6-1
TGTGCCAGCACCCCGGTCGCAGGGGAGGGAAAACTGTTTTTT
CASTPVAGEGKLFF
>-|TRBJ2-3|TRBD2|TRBV5-1
TGCGCCAGCAGCTTCTTGACTAGCGGGAGTATAGATACGCAGTATTTT
CASSFLTSGSIDTQYF
>once|TRBJ2-1|-|TRBV29-1
TGCAGCGTTGAAAGCGCTACGGAGTTCTTC
CSVESATEFF
>-|TRBJ2-7|TRBD2|TRBV7-2
TGTGCCAGCAGCCACCGGGGGGTCGCCTACGAGCAGTACTTC
CASSHRGVAYEQYF
>-|TRBJ2-7|-|TRBV10-3
TGTGCCACCCACGGGGAGATCTCCTACGAGCAGTACTTC
CATHGEISYEQYF
>-|TRBJ2-1|-|TRBV6-1
TGTGCCAGCAGTGAAAGGAGGGCTTGGAATGAGCAGTTCTTC
CASSERRAWNEQFF
>-|TRBJ1-3|TRBD1|TRBV10-2
TGCGCCAGCAGTGGGCCCGGGACAGGGGCTGGAAACACCATATATTTT
CASSGPGTGAGNTIYF
>-|TRBJ2-7|TRBD2|TRBV7-9
TGTGCCAGCAGCTTAGCCGGGACTAGGGGCGAGCAGTACTTC
CASSLAGTRGEQYF
>-|TRBJ1-3|-|TRBV6-5
TGTGCCAGCAGGACCTCTGGAAACACCATATATTTT
CASRTSGNTIYF
>once|TRBJ2-6|-|TRBV5-8
TGTGCCAGTACTTCTGGGGCCAACGTCCTGACTTTC
CASTSGANVLTF
>-|TRBJ1-5|-|TRBV6-1
TGTGCCAGCAGTGAAATTTCGGGGGACATTCAGCCCCAGCATTTT
CASSEISGDIQPQHF
>once|TRBJ2-4|-|TRBV28
TGTGCCAGCAGCGTCTTCCGGGACAACGGCAACATTCAGTACTTC
CASSVFRDNGNIQYF
>-|TRBJ2-5|-|TRBV29-1
TGCAGCGTTGACAGGGGTGGGGAGACCCAGTACTTC
CSVDRGGETQYF
>-|TRBJ2-1|-|TRBV7-3
TGTGCCAGCAGCTTAAATGGCGCGAGCTCCTACAATGAGCAGTTCTTC
CASSLNGASSYNEQFF
>-|TRBJ2-1|-|TRBV11-2
TGTGCCTGTCGACTAGGCTTAAACAATGAGCAGTTCTTC
CACRLGLNNEQFF
>-|TRBJ1-1|TRBD1|TRBV6-5
TGTGCCAGCAGTTATCGGGGACAGGTCCACACTGAAGCTTTCTTT
CASSYRGQVHTEAFF
>-|TRBJ2-7|TRBD1|TRBV28
TGTGCCAGCAGAACTTACAGGGGGCCCCAAGGCGAGCAGTACTTC
CASRTYRGPQGEQYF
>once|TRBJ2-4|-|TRBV7-7
TGTGCTAGCAGCTTAGAGGGGGAGGCAGAACTAGCCAAAAACATTCAGTACTTC
CASSLEGEAELAKNIQYF
>-|TRBJ2-7|-|TRBV19
TGTGCCAGTAGTATCGAGCAGGGCTACTACGAGCAGTACTTC
CASSIEQGYYEQYF
>-|TRBJ1-1|-|TRBV6-1
TGTGCCAGCACTCCCGGGCAGAACACTGAAGCTTTCTTT
CASTPGQNTEAFF
>-|TRBJ2-7|-|TRBV18
TGTGCCAGCTCACCCAGCGGTGCGGTCTCCTACGAGCAGTACTTC
CASSPSGAVSYEQYF
>-|TRBJ2-2|TRBD2|TRBV28
TGTGCCAGCCGCGCAGGCGGGAGAAACACCGGGGAGCTGTTTTTT
CASRAGGRNTGELFF